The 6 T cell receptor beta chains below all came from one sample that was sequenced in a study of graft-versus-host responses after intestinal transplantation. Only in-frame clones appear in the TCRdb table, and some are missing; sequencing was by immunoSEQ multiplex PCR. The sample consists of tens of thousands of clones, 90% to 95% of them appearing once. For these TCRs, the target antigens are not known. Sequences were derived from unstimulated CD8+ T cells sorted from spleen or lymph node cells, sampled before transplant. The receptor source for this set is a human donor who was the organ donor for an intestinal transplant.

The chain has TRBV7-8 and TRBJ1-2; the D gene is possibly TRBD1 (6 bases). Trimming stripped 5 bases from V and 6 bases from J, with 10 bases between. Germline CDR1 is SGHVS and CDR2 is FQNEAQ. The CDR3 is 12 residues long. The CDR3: CASSLTGNGYTF. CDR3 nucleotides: TGTGCCAGCAGCCTTACAGGGAATGGCTACACCTTC.

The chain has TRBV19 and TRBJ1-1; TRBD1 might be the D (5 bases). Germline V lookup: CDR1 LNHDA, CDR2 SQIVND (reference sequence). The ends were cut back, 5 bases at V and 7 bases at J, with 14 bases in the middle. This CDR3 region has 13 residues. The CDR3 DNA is TGTGCCAGTAGTTTGGTGACAGAACATGAAGCTTTCTTT. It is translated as CASSLVTEHEAFF.

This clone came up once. CDR3 bases: TGTGCCTCTGACTTAGCGGGGGCCTCCTACGAGCAGTACTTC. Amino acid sequence: CASDLAGASYEQYF. The chain uses TRBV30 and TRBJ2-7; 9 positions match TRBD2. J lost 0 bases, V lost 7 bases, and 7 bases had no gene match. This CDR3 has 14 amino acids. Germline values: CDR1 GTSNPN, CDR2 SVGIG (reference sequence).

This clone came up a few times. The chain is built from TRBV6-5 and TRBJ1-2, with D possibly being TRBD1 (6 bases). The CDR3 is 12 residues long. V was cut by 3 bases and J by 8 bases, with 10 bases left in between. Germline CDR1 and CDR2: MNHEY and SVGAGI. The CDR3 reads CASSYTGRGYTF. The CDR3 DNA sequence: TGTGCCAGCAGTTATACAGGGCGAGGCTACACCTTC.

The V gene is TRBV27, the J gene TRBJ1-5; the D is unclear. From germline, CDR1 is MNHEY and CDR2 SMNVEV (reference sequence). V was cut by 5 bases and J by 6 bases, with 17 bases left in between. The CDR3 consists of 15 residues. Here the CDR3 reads CASSAMWLSSQPQHF. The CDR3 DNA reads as TGTGCCAGCAGTGCCATGTGGTTAAGTAGTCAGCCCCAGCATTTT.

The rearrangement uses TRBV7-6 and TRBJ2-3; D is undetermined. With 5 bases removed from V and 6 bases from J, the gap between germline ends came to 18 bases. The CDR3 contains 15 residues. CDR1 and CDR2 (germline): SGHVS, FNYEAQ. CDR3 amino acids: CASSPLENDGDTQYF. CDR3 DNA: TGTGCCAGCAGCCCCCTTGAAAACGACGGGGATACGCAGTATTTT.